This T cell receptor beta chain stems from a study of blood T cell repertoires in COVID-19. CDR3 length: 15 residues. With 5 bases removed from V and 0 bases from J, the gap between germline ends came to 14 bases. CDR1 is MDHEN, CDR2 SYDVKM, per germline. Using immunoSEQ multiplex PCR, the repertoire was profiled, and TCRdb retains in-frame clones only, with some absent. This sample has fewer than 250,000 clones, with about 85% found just once. The genes are TRBV28 and TRBJ2-7; TRBD1 might be the D (6 bases). Sequenced material: PBMCs or T cells enriched from blood (not recorded which). This receptor was identified in a young man who had recovered from COVID-19. The CDR3 nucleotides are TGTGCCAGCAGTCCGCAGGGGTCCCCCTCCTACGAGCAGTACTTC. As protein: CASSPQGSPSYEQYF. Variable domain in full (rest from reference TRBV28 and TRBJ2-7): DVKVTQSSRYLVKRTGEKVFLECVQDMDHENMFWYRQDPGLGLRLIYFSYDVKMKEKGDIPEGYSVSREKKERFSLILESASTNQTSMYLCASSPQGSPSYEQYFGPGTRLTVT.